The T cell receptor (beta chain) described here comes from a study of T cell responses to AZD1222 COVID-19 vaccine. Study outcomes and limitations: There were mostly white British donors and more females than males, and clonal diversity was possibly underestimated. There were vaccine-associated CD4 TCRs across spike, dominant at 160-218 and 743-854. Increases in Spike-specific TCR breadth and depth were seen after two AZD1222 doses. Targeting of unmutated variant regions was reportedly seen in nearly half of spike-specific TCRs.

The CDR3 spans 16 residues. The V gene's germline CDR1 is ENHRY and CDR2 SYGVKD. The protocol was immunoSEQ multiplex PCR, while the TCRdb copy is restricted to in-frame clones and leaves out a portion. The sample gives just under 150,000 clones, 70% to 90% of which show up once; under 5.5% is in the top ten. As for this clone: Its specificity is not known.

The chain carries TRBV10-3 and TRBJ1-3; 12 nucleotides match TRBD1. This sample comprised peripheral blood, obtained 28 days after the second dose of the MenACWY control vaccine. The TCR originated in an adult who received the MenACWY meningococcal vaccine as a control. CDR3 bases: TGTGTCACCTGCCCGGGACAGGGGGCCTCTGGAAACACCATATATTTT. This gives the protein CVTCPGQGASGNTIYF.